What follows describes a single T cell receptor (beta chain). The target antigen is unknown. Eligibility required adulthood, ileal or ileocolonic Crohn's disease and indicated ileocolonic resection. V was cut by 4 bases and J by 5 bases, with 6 bases left in between. This CDR3 has 11 amino acids. Per the germline V gene, CDR1 is SGDLS and CDR2 is YYNGEE. This sample stems from a study of T cell repertoires in ileal Crohn's disease. Whole-study context: Patients had a median roughly 8-year disease duration, and roughly 32% were active smokers.

Findings and caveats of the study: Endoscopic recurrence occurred in every patient whose clonality exceeded 26.8%. Active smokers at surgery had more clonal expansions than non-smokers.

Profiling relied on immunoSEQ multiplex PCR, and the TCRdb table lists in-frame clones only, not all of them. The sample carries under 2,000 clones, around 84% recorded once. This chain joins TRBV9 and TRBJ1-1; D gene unclear. Input material: ileal tissue. The receptor's source is an adult with Crohn's disease. The CDR3 loop is CASSPQTEAFF. The CDR3, as DNA: TGTGCCAGCAGCCCCCAAACTGAAGCTTTCTTT.